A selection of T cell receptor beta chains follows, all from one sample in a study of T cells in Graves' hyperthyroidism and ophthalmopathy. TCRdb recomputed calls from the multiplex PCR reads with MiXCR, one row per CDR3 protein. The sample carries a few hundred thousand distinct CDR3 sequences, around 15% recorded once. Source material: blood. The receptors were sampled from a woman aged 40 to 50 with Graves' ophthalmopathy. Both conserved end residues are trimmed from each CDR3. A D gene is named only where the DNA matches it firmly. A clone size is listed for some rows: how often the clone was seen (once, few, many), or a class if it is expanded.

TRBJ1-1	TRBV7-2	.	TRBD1	ASSWGTGTRAF
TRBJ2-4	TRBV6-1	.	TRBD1	ATETLRAGEGGLAKNIQY
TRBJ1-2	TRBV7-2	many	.	ASSLEAGQIYGYT
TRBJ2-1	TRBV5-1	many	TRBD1	ASSFRQGEPNEQF
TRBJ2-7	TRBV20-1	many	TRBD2	SAVPSGASYEQY
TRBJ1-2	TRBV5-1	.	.	ASSSGVGGIYGYT
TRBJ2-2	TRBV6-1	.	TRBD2	ASADAGEVRTGELF
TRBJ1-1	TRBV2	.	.	ASRGIPDTEAF
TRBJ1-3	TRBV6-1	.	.	ASSERPVARLDTIY
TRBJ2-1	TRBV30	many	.	AWSKQGYNEQF
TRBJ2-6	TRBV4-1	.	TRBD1	ASSQVGTALGTNVLT
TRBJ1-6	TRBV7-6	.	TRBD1	ASSLSGTGYSPLH
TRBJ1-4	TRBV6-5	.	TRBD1	ASSYTGTGLEKLF
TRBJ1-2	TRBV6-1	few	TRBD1	ASRSGQGRDYGYT
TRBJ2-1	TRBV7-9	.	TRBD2	ASKSQWEGQNEQF
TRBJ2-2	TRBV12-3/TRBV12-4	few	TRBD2	ASRGGFNTGELF
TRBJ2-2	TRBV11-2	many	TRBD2	ASSLVQLAGTGELF
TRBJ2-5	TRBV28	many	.	ASSSPLAGRRETQY
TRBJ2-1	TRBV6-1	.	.	ASSDRDFPF
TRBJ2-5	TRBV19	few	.	ASSRRGGVQETQY
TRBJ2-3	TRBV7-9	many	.	ASSNLAHTDTQY
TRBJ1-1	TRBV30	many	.	AWRKGSEAF
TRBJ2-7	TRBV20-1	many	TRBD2	SAPPASGHSYEQY
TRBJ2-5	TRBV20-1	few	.	SARRGVGQETQY
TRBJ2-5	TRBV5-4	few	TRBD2	ASSQGLAGGSQETQY
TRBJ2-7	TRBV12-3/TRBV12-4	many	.	ASTVGDSLAQISYEQY
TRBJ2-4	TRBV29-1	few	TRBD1	SVEPDRSQNIQY
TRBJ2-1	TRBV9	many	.	ASSVDGGDYNEQF
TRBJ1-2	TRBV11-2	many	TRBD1	ASSAGTGGNYGYT
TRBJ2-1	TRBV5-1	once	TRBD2	ASSLVASGRAIYNEQF